The clone carrying this T cell receptor (beta chain) turned up a few times. Its antigen is unknown. The study based diagnoses on clinical symptoms, serum thyroxine and TRAb, thyroid ultrasound and orbital computed tomography. Each 10 ml fresh peripheral blood draw supplied the PBMCs. Trimming stripped 10 bases from V and 8 bases from J, with 14 bases between. Per the germline V gene, CDR1 is MDHEN and CDR2 is SYDVKM. CDR3 length: 11 amino acids. What was amplified from RNA transcripts were TCR beta CDR3 regions. The TCR CDR3 was amplified in a first-round RT-PCR using the HTBI primer set. TCRdb reanalysed the multiplex PCR reads using MiXCR and keeps one entry per CDR3 protein. Counted here are more than 450,000 distinct CDR3 sequences, 12% to 15% occurring once; the ten biggest clones make up about 15%. This sample is drawn from a study of T cells in Graves' hyperthyroidism and ophthalmopathy. Study-wide results and caveats: Ophthalmopathy got predicted by the model a median about six months before its onset. Blood also contained most expanded thyroid clonotypes above 0.001.

This sequence joins TRBV28 and TRBJ1-2; D may be TRBD1 (6 bases). The clonotype comes from a woman between 35 and 50 years old with Graves' hyperthyroidism. The sequenced sample was blood. Here the CDR3 reads CATRQAGGYTF. CDR3 sequence (DNA): TGTGCCACCAGACAGGCCGGCGGCTACACCTTC.